The T cell receptor (beta chain) described here comes from a study of blood T cell repertoires in COVID-19. Profiled with immunoSEQ multiplex PCR; TCRdb holds only in-frame clones, not every one. The sample lists fewer than 90,000 clones; approximately 86% were seen once. Unmatched junction bases numbered 7, after V lost 7 bases and J lost 1 base. Germline CDR1 and CDR2: ENHRY and SYGVKD. This CDR3 has 15 amino acids. V gene TRBV10-3 combines with J gene TRBJ2-3; TRBD1 aligns across 8 bases. The sample consisted of peripheral blood. This clonotype was obtained from a man aged 50 to 60 with active or convalescent COVID-19. The CDR3 spells CAITGQGGGTDTQYF. Written as DNA, the CDR3 is TGTGCCATCACCGGACAGGGTGGGGGCACAGATACGCAGTATTTT.